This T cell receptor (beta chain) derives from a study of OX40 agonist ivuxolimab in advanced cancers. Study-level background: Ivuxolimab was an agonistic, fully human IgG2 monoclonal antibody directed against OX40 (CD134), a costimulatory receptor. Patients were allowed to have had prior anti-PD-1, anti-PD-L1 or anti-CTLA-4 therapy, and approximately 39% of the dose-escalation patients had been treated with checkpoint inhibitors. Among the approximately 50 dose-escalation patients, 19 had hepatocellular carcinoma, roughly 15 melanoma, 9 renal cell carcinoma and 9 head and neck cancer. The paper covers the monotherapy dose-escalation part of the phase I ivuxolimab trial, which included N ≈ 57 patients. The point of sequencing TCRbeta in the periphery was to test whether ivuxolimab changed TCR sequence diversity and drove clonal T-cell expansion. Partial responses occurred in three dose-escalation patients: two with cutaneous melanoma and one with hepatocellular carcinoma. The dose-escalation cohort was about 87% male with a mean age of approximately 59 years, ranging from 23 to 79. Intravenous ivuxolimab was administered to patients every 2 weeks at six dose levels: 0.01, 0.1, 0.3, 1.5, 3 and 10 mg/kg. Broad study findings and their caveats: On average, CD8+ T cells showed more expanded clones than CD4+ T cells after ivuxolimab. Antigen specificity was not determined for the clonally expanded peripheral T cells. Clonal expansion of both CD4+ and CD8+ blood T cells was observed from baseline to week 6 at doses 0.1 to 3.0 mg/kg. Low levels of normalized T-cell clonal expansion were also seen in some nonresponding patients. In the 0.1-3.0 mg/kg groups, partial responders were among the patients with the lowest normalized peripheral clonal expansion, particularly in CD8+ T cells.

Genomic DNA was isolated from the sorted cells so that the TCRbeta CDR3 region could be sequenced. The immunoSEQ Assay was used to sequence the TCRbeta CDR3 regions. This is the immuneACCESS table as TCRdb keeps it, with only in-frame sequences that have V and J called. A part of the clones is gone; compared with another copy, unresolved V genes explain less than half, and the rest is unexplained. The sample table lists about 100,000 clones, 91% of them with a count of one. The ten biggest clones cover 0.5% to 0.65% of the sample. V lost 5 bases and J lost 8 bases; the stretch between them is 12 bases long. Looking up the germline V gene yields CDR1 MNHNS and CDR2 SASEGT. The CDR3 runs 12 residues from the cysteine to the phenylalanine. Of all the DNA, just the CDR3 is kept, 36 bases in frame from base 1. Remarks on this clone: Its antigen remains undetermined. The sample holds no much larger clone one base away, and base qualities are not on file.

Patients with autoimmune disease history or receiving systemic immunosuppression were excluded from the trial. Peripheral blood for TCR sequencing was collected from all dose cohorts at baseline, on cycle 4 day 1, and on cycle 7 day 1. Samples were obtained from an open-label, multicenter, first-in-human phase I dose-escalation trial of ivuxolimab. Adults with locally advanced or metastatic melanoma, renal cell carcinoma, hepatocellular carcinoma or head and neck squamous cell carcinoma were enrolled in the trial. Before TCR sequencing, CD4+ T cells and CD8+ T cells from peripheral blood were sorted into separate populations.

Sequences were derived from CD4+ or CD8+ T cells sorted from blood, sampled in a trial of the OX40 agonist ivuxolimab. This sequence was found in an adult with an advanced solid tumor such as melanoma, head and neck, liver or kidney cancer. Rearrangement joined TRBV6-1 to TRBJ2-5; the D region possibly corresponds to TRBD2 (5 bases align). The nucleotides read TGTGCCAGCAGTTCCAACGGGATTACCCAGTACTTC. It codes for CASSSNGITQYF.